What follows are 8 T cell receptor beta chains derived from one specimen sequenced in a study of blood T cell repertoires in COVID-19. Data came from immunoSEQ multiplex PCR; TCRdb stores just in-frame clones and leaves some out. The repertoire includes over 450,000 clones, around nine tenths of them detected once, and 7.5% to 9.5% sits in the top ten. The specimen sequenced was peripheral blood. The receptors come from a woman aged 45 to 65 with COVID-19, enrolled during active disease.

The rearrangement links TRBV19 to TRBJ1-2, with a weak D call TRBD1 (5 bases). Germline assignment: CDR1 LNHDA and CDR2 SQIVND (reference sequence). V was clipped by 4 bases and J by 3 bases, with 9 bases between them. The CDR3 contains 13 residues. This chain's CDR3 is CASSKGADYGYTF. CDR3 nucleotides: TGTGCCAGTAGTAAAGGGGCGGACTATGGCTACACCTTC.

V usage is TRBV6-5 and J usage is TRBJ2-7; no reliable D call. Per the germline V gene, CDR1 is MNHEY and CDR2 is SVGAGI. The CDR3 length is 13 residues. The ends were cut back, 8 bases at V and 2 bases at J, with 13 bases in the middle. In DNA, the CDR3 is TGTGCCAGCGCCGAGGAGACGACCTACGAGCAGTACTTC. Translated: CASAEETTYEQYF.

The chain joins TRBV21-1 to TRBJ1-1; the table names TRBD1, a call not compared with the DNA. TRBV21-1 is labeled a pseudogene. The CDR3 loop spans 13 amino acids. The CDR3 region is CASSGRGCTEAFF. The CDR3 nucleotides are TGTGCCAGCAGCGGAAGGGGGTGCACTGAAGCTTTCTTT.

The CDR3 sequence is CASSGQAAGVDTQYF. CDR3 nucleotides: TGTGCCAGCAGCGGACAGGCGGCGGGGGTGGATACGCAGTATTTT. V is TRBV9 and J is TRBJ2-3; the D gene is possibly TRBD2 (7 bases). The CDR3 extends over 15 amino acids. Germline V gene lookup returns CDR1 SGDLS and CDR2 YYNGEE. V was pared by 3 bases and J by 6 bases, with 17 bases between.

This clone showed up just once. The genes are TRBV24-1 and TRBJ1-5; the D gene is possibly TRBD1 (5 bases). This CDR3 is 14 amino acids long. Trimming removed 9 bases from V and 1 base from J, with 12 bases in between. Looked up from germline, CDR1 is KGHDR and CDR2 is SFDVKD. The chain's CDR3 is CATDDPGSNQPQHF. The CDR3 DNA is TGTGCCACCGACGACCCAGGGAGCAATCAGCCCCAGCATTTT.

The chain links TRBV6-5 to TRBJ1-4, with 10 bases fitting TRBD1. CDR3 length equals 15 residues. Germline trimming cut 8 bases from V and 7 bases from J; bases unmatched to any gene: 10. CDR1 is MNHEY, CDR2 SVGAGI, per germline. The CDR3 DNA reads TGTGCCAGCGCCTCGGTGAGGGACAGGGGTGAAAAACTGTTTTTT. Translation gives CASASVRDRGEKLFF.

CDR3 sequence (DNA): TGCGCCAGCAGTGAGTCTAGGACAGAGCTAAATGAGCAGTTCTTC. Residues: CASSESRTELNEQFF. This chain connects TRBV10-1 to TRBJ2-1, with D possibly TRBD1 on 6 matching bases. CDR3 length equals 15 residues. With 0 bases removed from V and 7 bases from J, the gap between germline ends came to 13 bases. Germline CDR1 is WNHNN and CDR2 is SYGVQD (reference sequence).

The V and J genes are TRBV28 and TRBJ2-7; 11 bases agree with TRBD1. CDR1 is MDHEN and CDR2 is SYDVKM in the germline V gene. With V trimmed by 11 bases and J by 5 bases, 11 bases remained unmatched. The CDR3 extends over 14 amino acids. The CDR3 is CAGSGRGQGDEQYF. The CDR3 coding sequence is TGTGCCGGTTCGGGGAGGGGACAGGGGGACGAGCAGTACTTC.